Listed here are 20 T cell receptor beta chains from one sample, sequenced in a study of response to subunit inactivated influenza vaccine (dated by TCRdb to 2016 to 2018). The protocol used for the library was RT-PCR. The instrument was an Illumina HiSeq 2500. The raw public reads went through TCRdb reprocessing: fastp at Q25, MiXCR clone calling, in-frame beta chains kept. Rows matching on CDR3 protein sequence are summarized as one entry with the most common DNA and genes. This sample lists about 700,000 distinct CDR3 sequences; 14% were detected once. The ten largest clones capture roughly 7.6% of the sample. This specimen was PBMCs from blood, taken less than 15 days before vaccination. All receptors come from a man between 45 and 60 years old who received an inactivated influenza vaccine. Donor details come from another sample of the same person, matched by shared clones.

This clonotype was detected only a few times. The rearrangement uses TRBV7-2 and TRBJ2-1; 13 bases match TRBD2. Germline CDR1 and CDR2: SGHTA and FQGNSA. This CDR3 region has 16 residues. Unmatched junction bases numbered 6, after V lost 5 bases and J lost 5 bases. CDR3 nucleotides: TGTGCCAGCAGCCCAACGGGACTAGCGGGGAACAATGAGCAGTTCTTC. This sequence encodes CASSPTGLAGNNEQFF.

This clonotype was seen a few times. The junction does not match germline at one end; this may be a read error. The rearrangement uses TRBV29-1 and TRBJ2-1; possible D gene TRBD2, 5 bases. The CDR3 is made up of 13 amino acids. Germline CDR1 and CDR2: SQVTM and ANQGSEA. For the CDR3, the DNA is TGCAGCGTTGGGGCTAGCTCCAACAATGAGCAGTTCTTC. This gives the protein CSVGASSNNEQFF.

The chain carries TRBV4-2 and TRBJ1-5, with a weak D call TRBD1 (6 bases). The CDR3 loop spans 18 amino acids. Germline V gene data show CDR1 as LGHNA and CDR2 as YNFKEQ. V dropped 4 bases and J dropped 3 bases, with 22 bases sitting between them. The CDR3 sequence is CASSPEFLGAGNNQPQHF. Written as DNA, the CDR3 is TGTGCCAGCAGCCCCGAATTTTTGGGGGCGGGGAACAATCAGCCCCAGCATTTT.

The chain combines TRBV20-1 with TRBJ2-7; the match to TRBD1 covers 9 bases. Looked up from germline, CDR1 is DFQATT and CDR2 is SNEGSKA (reference sequence). V gave up 6 bases and J gave up 3 bases; unmatched junction bases: 3. This CDR3 has 12 residues. Here the CDR3 DNA reads TGCAGTGCCCAGGGACAGGGCTACGAGCAGTACTTC. This translates into CSAQGQGYEQYF.

The chain links TRBV9 to TRBJ1-1; unclear D gene. Germline CDR1 and CDR2: SGDLS and YYNGEE. V lost 0 bases and J 4 bases, leaving 16 bases between the germline ends. The CDR3 has 16 residues. CDR3 nucleotides: TGTGCCAGCAGCGTAGGGGTAGGGCGATATTTCACTGAAGCTTTCTTT. This sequence encodes CASSVGVGRYFTEAFF.

This clonotype was observed a few times. CDR3 sequence reads: CAISESDIYEQYF. In DNA, the CDR3 is TGTGCCATCAGTGAGTCGGACATCTACGAGCAGTACTTC. The chain recombines TRBV10-3 with TRBJ2-7; D may be TRBD1 (5 bases). Germline values: CDR1 ENHRY, CDR2 SYGVKD. The CDR3 totals 13 residues. Trimming removed 0 bases from V and 3 bases from J, with 6 bases in between.

This clonotype came up many times. The rearrangement joins TRBV7-9 to TRBJ2-1; TRBD2 aligns across 10 bases. V was pared by 4 bases and J by 0 bases, with 6 bases of the junction left unmatched. This CDR3 region has 17 residues. CDR1 is SEHNR and CDR2 is FQNEAQ in the germline V gene (reference sequence). CDR3 in DNA: TGTGCCAGCAGCTCAACTAGCGGGACTAACTCCTACAATGAGCAGTTCTTC. This sequence encodes CASSSTSGTNSYNEQFF.

The rearrangement uses TRBV6-2 or TRBV6-3 and TRBJ1-2, with 10 bases lining up with TRBD1. The CDR3 has 20 amino acids. The V and J ends lost 5 bases and 4 bases, in that order; junction bases with no gene match: 22. The germline V gene has CDR1 MNHEY and CDR2 SVGEGT. The chain's CDR3 is CASSPGTGATRGPNSYGYTF. The DNA of the CDR3 is TGTGCCAGCAGTCCCGGGACAGGGGCCACGCGGGGACCAAACTCCTATGGCTACACCTTC.

J is TRBJ2-1 and V is TRBV28; D assignment may be TRBD1 or TRBD2 (5 bases each). The CDR3 is 14 residues long. V lost 3 bases to trimming and J lost 11 bases, with 17 bases between them. Per germline, CDR1 MDHEN and CDR2 SYDVKM. The CDR3, as DNA: TGTGCCAGCAGTTTTATCACCCCCACGGGACAGCAGTTCTTC. Translating gives CASSFITPTGQQFF.

The sample holds a few counts of this clonotype. The V and J genes are TRBV7-9 and TRBJ2-3, with D uncertain. CDR1 SEHNR and CDR2 FQNEAQ come from the germline V gene (reference sequence). Trimming shortened V by 7 bases and J by 5 bases, and 19 bases separated the two germline ends. This CDR3 contains 15 residues. The CDR3 region is CASTFRATRGDTQYF. For the CDR3, the DNA is TGTGCCAGCACCTTCCGGGCCACTCGAGGAGATACGCAGTATTTT.

In this sample, this clonotype turned up many times. This rearrangement joins TRBV11-2 to TRBJ2-5; 12 nucleotides agree with TRBD2. This CDR3 is built from 16 residues. Germline V gene sequence: CDR1 SGHAT, CDR2 FQNNGV. V lost 3 bases and J lost 2; bases outside the gene matches: 4. The CDR3 protein is CASSLRTSGEQETQYF. The CDR3 DNA reads as TGTGCCAGCAGCTTGAGGACTAGCGGGGAACAAGAGACCCAGTACTTC.

This clonotype was seen more than once but under ten times. The chain uses TRBV5-1 and TRBJ1-5; D is uncertain. CDR1 SGHRS and CDR2 YFSETQ come from the germline V gene. This CDR3 spans 18 amino acids. V dropped 7 bases and J dropped 0 bases, with 23 bases sitting between them. CDR3 loop: CASPLLSGRSDSNQPQHF. CDR3 in DNA: TGCGCCAGCCCGCTTTTGTCTGGAAGGTCGGATAGCAATCAGCCCCAGCATTTT.

V and J are TRBV20-1 and TRBJ2-1; the D is unclear. The germline CDR1 and CDR2 sequences are DFQATT and SNEGSKA (reference sequence). The CDR3 is 15 amino acids. Trimming shortened V by 1 base and J by 1 base, and 11 bases separated the two germline ends. CDR3 protein: CSARVGRRSYNEQFF. The CDR3 DNA reads as TGCAGTGCTAGAGTTGGAAGAAGGTCCTACAATGAGCAGTTCTTC.

DNA for the CDR3: TGTGCCAGCAGCGCCGGACTTAAGCCCCAGCATTTT. Its protein is CASSAGLKPQHF. The chain couples TRBV9 to TRBJ1-5; D unresolved. Per the germline V gene, CDR1 is SGDLS and CDR2 is YYNGEE. This CDR3 contains 12 residues. The V gene lost 3 bases and the J gene lost 8 bases, with 9 bases spanning the gap.

In this sample, this clonotype turned up a few times. The CDR3 is CASSFLYGQGSSQPQHF. CDR3 DNA sequence: TGTGCCAGCAGTTTTTTGTACGGACAGGGTTCTTCCCAGCCCCAGCATTTT. The genes are TRBV28 and TRBJ1-5, with 8 bases that match TRBD1. Trimming removed 3 bases from V and 7 bases from J; junction bases left unmatched: 14. Germline CDR1 MDHEN, CDR2 SYDVKM. This CDR3 is built from 17 residues.

The chain joins TRBV7-3 to TRBJ1-5; D is uncertain. Trimming stripped 5 bases from V and 4 bases from J, with 12 bases between. The CDR3 spans 14 residues. Germline V gene lookup returns CDR1 SGHTA and CDR2 FQGTGA. In DNA form, the CDR3 reads TGTGCCAGCAGCCAACTGGAAGGTAATCAGCCCCAGCATTTT. This gives the protein CASSQLEGNQPQHF. Based on the CDR3 plus reference TRBV7-3 and TRBJ1-5, the full variable domain is GAGVSQTPSNKVTEKGKYVELRCDPISGHTALYWYRQSLGQGPEFLIYFQGTGAADDSGLPNDRFFAVRPEGSVSTLKIQRTERGDSAVYLCASSQLEGNQPQHFGDGTRLSIL.

The chain joins TRBV10-3 to TRBJ2-7, with D unclear. Germline V CDR1 and CDR2: ENHRY, SYGVKD. V gave up 7 bases and J gave up 0 bases, with 13 bases separating them. This CDR3 has 14 residues. The CDR3 region has the DNA TGTGCCATCAAGCGAGACCGAAGCTCCTACGAGCAGTACTTC. This translates into CAIKRDRSSYEQYF.

This chain links TRBV10-3 with TRBJ2-2, with D maybe TRBD1 (5 bases). The germline V and J ends were trimmed by 4 bases and 0 bases, with 12 bases remaining between them. This CDR3 region has 16 residues. From germline, CDR1 is ENHRY and CDR2 SYGVKD. The CDR3 is CAISARREANTGELFF. The CDR3 coding sequence is TGTGCCATCAGTGCGCGCAGGGAAGCGAACACCGGGGAGCTGTTTTTT.

The V gene is TRBV3-1, the J gene TRBJ2-3; D gene uncertain. Trimming removed 0 bases at V and 0 bases at J, with 10 bases between. The germline V gene has CDR1 LGHDT and CDR2 YNNKEL (reference sequence). CDR3 length: 16 residues. CDR3 amino acids: CASSQDLRVSTDTQYF. DNA of the CDR3: TGTGCCAGCAGCCAAGATCTTCGGGTTAGCACAGATACGCAGTATTTT.

This clonotype has only a few counts. The J gene is TRBJ2-2, the V gene TRBV5-6; D gene ambiguous. V lost 4 bases to trimming and J lost 4 bases, with 14 bases between them. The CDR3 runs to 15 residues. CDR1 and CDR2 (germline): SGHDT, YYEEEE. The CDR3 loop reads CASSLRHSSTGELFF. As DNA, the CDR3 is TGTGCCAGCAGCCTCCGACATTCGAGCACCGGGGAGCTGTTTTTT.